These 29 T cell receptor beta chains came from one sample sequenced in a study of OX40 agonist ivuxolimab in advanced cancers. Measured with immunoSEQ multiplex PCR; TCRdb has only the in-frame clones, and not every one. The sample consists of roughly 28,000 clones, more than 85% of them appearing once. The source material was CD4+ or CD8+ T cells sorted from blood, sampled in a trial of the OX40 agonist ivuxolimab. Receptors originate from an adult with an advanced solid tumor such as melanoma, head and neck, liver or kidney cancer.

The chain couples TRBV29-1 to TRBJ2-3; D is unclear. Germline loops: CDR1 SQVTM, CDR2 ANQGSEA. This CDR3 has 14 residues. The V and J ends lost 5 bases and 2 bases respectively, with 14 bases between them. The CDR3, as DNA: TGCAGCGTTCCTTCGACTGGATACACAGATACGCAGTATTTT. It codes for CSVPSTGYTDTQYF.

The gene calls are TRBV5-8 and TRBJ2-3; 8 nucleotides line up with TRBD2. V lost 2 bases to trimming and J lost 1 base; unmatched junction nucleotides: 3. Germline CDR1 and CDR2: SGHTS and YDEGEE. CDR3 length equals 15 residues. DNA for the CDR3: TGTGCCAGCAGCTTCGGAGCGGGAGGCACAGATACGCAGTATTTT. Protein product: CASSFGAGGTDTQYF.

The V gene is TRBV7-6, the J gene TRBJ1-1; a possible D gene is TRBD1 (5 bases). Trimming left V 2 bases short and J 5 bases short, with 18 bases between. Germline values: CDR1 SGHVS, CDR2 FNYEAQ. The CDR3 totals 16 residues. The CDR3 bases are TGTGCCAGCAGCTTACCCTTAAGTGGGGGGAAGACTGAAGCTTTCTTT. Translated, it gives CASSLPLSGGKTEAFF.

This clone was picked up one time. The gene calls are TRBV4-3 and TRBJ1-5; the D is unclear. Germline CDR1 is LGHNA and CDR2 is YSLEER. The V gene lost 0 bases and the J gene lost 2 bases, with 20 bases spanning the gap. The length of the CDR3 is 19 residues. The CDR3 is CASSQESCRRACGNQPQHF. In nucleotides, the CDR3 is TGCGCCAGCAGCCAAGAAAGTTGTCGGCGGGCCTGTGGCAATCAGCCCCAGCATTTT.

V usage is TRBV11-2 and J usage is TRBJ2-7; TRBD2 matches at 12 bases. Germline CDR1 reads SGHAT; CDR2 reads FQNNGV. Unmatched junction bases numbered 4, after V lost 5 bases and J lost 2 bases. This CDR3 contains 15 residues. The CDR3 bases are TGTGCCAGCAGCCTAGCGGGAGGGTCGACCTACGAGCAGTACTTC. Translated: CASSLAGGSTYEQYF.

The V call is TRBV15, the J call TRBJ2-5, with 7 bases that match TRBD1. The better agreement between TRBJ2-7 and the DNA end casts doubt on the J call. The CDR3 extends over 14 amino acids. CDR1 LNHNV and CDR2 YYDKDF come from the germline V gene (reference sequence). The CDR3 loop reads CATSLDRSSYEQYF. The CDR3, as DNA: TGTGCCACCAGCCTGGACAGGAGCTCCTACGAGCAGTACTTC.

This sequence joins TRBV7-2 and TRBJ2-1, with D perhaps TRBD2 (6 bases). The germline V and J ends were trimmed by 2 bases and 1 base, with 9 bases remaining between them. Germline-derived CDR1 and CDR2 are SGHTA and FQGNSA. CDR3 size: 15 residues. CDR3 bases: TGTGCCAGCAGCTTAATGGCGGGGTCCTACAATGAGCAGTTCTTC. This encodes CASSLMAGSYNEQFF.

The chain links TRBV4-1 to TRBJ1-1; perhaps TRBD1 as D (6 bases). With 5 bases removed from V and 1 base from J, the gap between germline ends came to 17 bases. The CDR3 has 16 residues. The V gene's germline CDR1 is MGHRA and CDR2 YSYEKL. The CDR3 loop is CASSFQQGGWNTEAFF. The DNA of the CDR3 is TGCGCCAGCAGCTTCCAACAGGGAGGATGGAACACTGAAGCTTTCTTT.

V usage is TRBV6-5 and J usage is TRBJ2-7; D remains unclear. Germline CDR1 is MNHEY and CDR2 is SVGAGI. V was shortened by 0 bases and J by 3 bases, with 9 bases between the two germline ends. The length of the CDR3 is 14 residues. The CDR3 spells CASSYSDLGYEQYF. In nucleotides, the CDR3 is TGTGCCAGCAGTTACTCGGACCTCGGCTACGAGCAGTACTTC.

The gene calls are TRBV27 and TRBJ2-7; TRBD1 agrees at 11 bases. J gave up 4 bases and V 3 bases, and 5 bases lay outside the gene matches. Per the germline V gene, CDR1 is MNHEY and CDR2 is SMNVEV (reference sequence). The CDR3 sequence is 15 residues long. The DNA for the CDR3 is TGTGCCAGCAGTTTCTCAGGACAGGGGGCTTACGAGCAGTACTTC. Its translation is CASSFSGQGAYEQYF.

The gene calls are TRBV10-2 and TRBJ2-3; D is possibly TRBD2 (7 bases). With 0 bases removed from V and 4 bases from J, the gap between germline ends came to 20 bases. This CDR3 region has 18 residues. Germline CDR1 and CDR2: WSHSY and SAAADI. CDR3 in amino acids: CASSESLIFGGQPDTQYF. CDR3 nucleotide sequence: TGCGCCAGCAGTGAGTCCCTTATTTTCGGGGGGCAGCCAGATACGCAGTATTTT.

V usage is TRBV7-6 and J usage is TRBJ1-1; possible D gene TRBD1, 5 bases. This CDR3 region has 15 residues. Trimming pared 1 base from V and 4 bases from J, leaving 13 bases between. Germline lookup yields CDR1 SGHVS and CDR2 FNYEAQ. The CDR3 protein is CASSLDPGLGTEAFF. CDR3 DNA sequence: TGTGCCAGCAGCTTAGACCCGGGGCTCGGCACTGAAGCTTTCTTT.

The rearrangement joins TRBV5-1 to TRBJ2-2; D possibly corresponds to TRBD2 (6 bases). Trimming pared 2 bases from V and 0 bases from J, leaving 20 bases between. This CDR3 contains 19 residues. CDR1 is SGHRS, CDR2 YFSETQ, per germline. This CDR3 reads CASSFMPWGWEANTGELFF. The CDR3 DNA is TGCGCCAGCAGCTTTATGCCGTGGGGGTGGGAGGCGAACACCGGGGAGCTGTTTTTT.

The chain recombines TRBV6-5 with TRBJ2-7; D possibly matches TRBD1 or TRBD2 (5 bases each). CDR1 and CDR2 from the germline V gene are MNHEY and SVGAGI. Trimming shortened V by 4 bases and J by 0 bases, and 13 bases separated the two germline ends. The CDR3 is made up of 15 amino acids. The CDR3 spells CASSLGRGVSYEQYF. CDR3 in DNA: TGTGCCAGCAGTTTAGGTAGAGGGGTCTCCTACGAGCAGTACTTC.

The V call is TRBV4-1, the J call TRBJ1-3; a weak D match, TRBD1 (6 bases). Germline V CDR1 and CDR2: MGHRA, YSYEKL. The CDR3 loop spans 16 amino acids. DNA for the CDR3: TGCGCAGCAGGGGTACAAGGGCGAGGAGCTGGAAACACCATATATTTT. Translated: CAAGVQGRGAGNTIYF.

The V and J genes are TRBV19 and TRBJ1-6; TRBD1 matches 10 bases. Germline values: CDR1 LNHDA, CDR2 SQIVND (reference sequence). The CDR3 covers 14 residues. The V and J ends lost 3 bases and 8 bases, in that order; junction bases with no gene match: 1. The CDR3 protein is CASSIGQGDSPLHF. The CDR3 bases are TGTGCCAGTAGTATCGGACAGGGGGATTCACCCCTCCACTTT.

The V and J genes are TRBV27 and TRBJ1-1; D uncertain. The germline V gene has CDR1 MNHEY and CDR2 SMNVEV (reference sequence). V lost 6 bases to trimming and J lost 1 base, with 15 bases between them. The CDR3 extends over 15 amino acids. In nucleotides, the CDR3 is TGTGCCAGCAGCCTAGCGGCAGGTGCGAACACTGAAGCTTTCTTT. Encoded protein: CASSLAAGANTEAFF.

This sequence joins TRBV5-6 and TRBJ2-1; 9 bases are a match to TRBD2. J gave up 8 bases and V 2 bases, and 5 bases lay outside the gene matches. The germline CDR1 and CDR2 sequences are SGHDT and YYEEEE. This CDR3 is built from 14 residues. The CDR3 is CASSFWTSVHEQFF. The CDR3 region has the DNA TGTGCCAGCAGCTTCTGGACTAGCGTGCATGAGCAGTTCTTC.

This rearrangement joins TRBV4-1 to TRBJ1-5; no clear D. Deletions cut 0 bases from V and 0 bases from J, with 9 bases between. CDR1 and CDR2 (germline): MGHRA, YSYEKL. This CDR3 is 16 amino acids long. CDR3 loop: CASSQDVSYSNQPQHF. The CDR3 coding sequence is TGCGCCAGCAGCCAAGACGTCAGTTATAGCAATCAGCCCCAGCATTTT.

The chain carries TRBV19 and TRBJ2-5, with D maybe TRBD2 (5 bases). CDR3 size: 17 residues. Per germline, CDR1 LNHDA and CDR2 SQIVND (reference sequence). The V gene lost 1 base and the J gene lost 5 bases, with 20 bases spanning the gap. The chain's CDR3 is CASSIGLGVGREETQYF. The CDR3 DNA reads as TGTGCCAGTAGTATAGGGCTCGGGGTGGGTCGCGAGGAGACCCAGTACTTC. Together with reference TRBV19 and TRBJ2-5, the CDR3 gives the full variable domain: DGGITQSPKYLFRKEGQNVTLSCEQNLNHDAMYWYRQDPGQGLRLIYYSQIVNDFQKGDIAEGYSVSREKKESFPLTVTSAQKNPTAFYLCASSIGLGVGREETQYFGPGTRLLVL.

J is TRBJ2-1 and V is TRBV5-4; possibly TRBD1 for D (5 bases). The CDR3 loop spans 13 amino acids. Germline CDR1 reads SGHNT; CDR2 reads YYREEE (reference sequence). V lost 4 bases, J lost 5 bases, and 10 bases lay in between. For the CDR3, the DNA is TGTGCCAGCAGCCTCAGGGAAAACAATGAGCAGTTCTTC. It codes for CASSLRENNEQFF.

The gene calls are TRBV7-9 and TRBJ1-4; D ambiguous. Germline V gene sequence: CDR1 SEHNR, CDR2 FQNEAQ (reference sequence). The CDR3 covers 12 residues. Deletions cut 3 bases from V and 7 bases from J, with 6 bases between. The CDR3 nucleotides are TGTGCCAGCAGCTTCTGGGGTGAAAAACTGTTTTTT. Translating gives CASSFWGEKLFF.

The chain is built from TRBV30 and TRBJ2-7, with D uncertain. The germline V gene has CDR1 GTSNPN and CDR2 SVGIG (reference sequence). The CDR3 length is 10 residues. V was pared by 5 bases and J by 1 base, with 3 bases between. The CDR3 is CAWGSYEQYF. In nucleotides, the CDR3 is TGTGCCTGGGGTTCCTACGAGCAGTACTTC.

The chain is built from TRBV5-4 and TRBJ2-1, with TRBD2 matching 7 bases. Germline lookup yields CDR1 SGHNT and CDR2 YYREEE (reference sequence). V trimming: 4 bases; J trimming: 5 bases; junction bases outside the gene matches: 6. There are 14 residues in the CDR3. This CDR3 is CASSLAALNNEQFF. Here the CDR3 DNA reads TGTGCCAGCAGCCTAGCGGCCCTCAACAATGAGCAGTTCTTC. Together with reference TRBV5-4 and TRBJ2-1, the CDR3 gives the full variable domain: ETGVTQSPTHLIKTRGQQVTLRCSSQSGHNTVSWYQQALGQGPQFIFQYYREEENGRGNFPPRFSGLQFPNYSSELNVNALELDDSALYLCASSLAALNNEQFFGPGTRLTVL.

The chain links TRBV28 to TRBJ2-7, with 8 bases fitting TRBD1. The CDR3 sequence is 16 residues long. Germline V gene lookup returns CDR1 MDHEN and CDR2 SYDVKM. Unmatched junction bases numbered 13, after V lost 4 bases and J lost 5 bases. The CDR3 loop is CASSYRQDRVNDEQYF. The DNA for the CDR3 is TGTGCCAGCAGTTACCGCCAGGACAGGGTAAACGACGAGCAGTACTTC.

V gene TRBV7-8 combines with J gene TRBJ2-1, with 10 bases that match TRBD2. Germline-derived CDR1 and CDR2 are SGHVS and FQNEAQ. The CDR3 covers 14 residues. V dropped 8 bases and J dropped 8; count of bases not matched to a gene: 9. The CDR3 DNA is TGTGCCAGCGGCGGGACTAGCGCTGCCGATGAGCAGTTCTTC. It codes for CASGGTSAADEQFF.

The chain recombines TRBV7-9 with TRBJ2-2; no definite D call. V was cut by 5 bases and J by 4 bases, with 8 bases left in between. There are 13 residues in the CDR3. In germline, CDR1 is SEHNR, CDR2 FQNEAQ (reference sequence). The CDR3 DNA reads TGTGCCAGCAGCCCCGGGCTCACCGGGGAGCTGTTTTTT. Protein product: CASSPGLTGELFF.

The chain joins TRBV30 to TRBJ1-1, with D tentatively TRBD1 (5 bases). V was clipped by 1 base and J by 5 bases, with 20 bases between them. The CDR3 spans 16 residues. Germline-derived CDR1 and CDR2 are GTSNPN and SVGIG (reference sequence). The CDR3 sequence is CAWSAPKGAPRTEAFF. The CDR3 DNA reads as TGTGCCTGGAGTGCCCCCAAAGGGGCACCCCGGACTGAAGCTTTCTTT. The whole variable domain, filled in from reference TRBV30 and TRBJ1-1, reads SQTIHQWPATLVQPVGSPLSLECTVEGTSNPNLYWYRQAAGRGLQLLFYSVGIGQISSEVPQNLSASRPQDRQFILSSKKLLLSDSGFYLCAWSAPKGAPRTEAFFGQGTRLTVV.

A single count supports this clone. The CDR3, as DNA: TGTGCCAGCAGCTCCGGGACTCTCCGCACCGGGGAGCTGTTTTTT. Translating it yields CASSSGTLRTGELFF. The chain uses TRBV7-9 and TRBJ2-2, with a possible D match to TRBD2 (6 bases). The germline gives CDR1 SEHNR, CDR2 FQNEAQ (reference sequence). The ends were cut back, 4 bases at V and 4 bases at J, with 13 bases in the middle. The length of the CDR3 is 15 residues.